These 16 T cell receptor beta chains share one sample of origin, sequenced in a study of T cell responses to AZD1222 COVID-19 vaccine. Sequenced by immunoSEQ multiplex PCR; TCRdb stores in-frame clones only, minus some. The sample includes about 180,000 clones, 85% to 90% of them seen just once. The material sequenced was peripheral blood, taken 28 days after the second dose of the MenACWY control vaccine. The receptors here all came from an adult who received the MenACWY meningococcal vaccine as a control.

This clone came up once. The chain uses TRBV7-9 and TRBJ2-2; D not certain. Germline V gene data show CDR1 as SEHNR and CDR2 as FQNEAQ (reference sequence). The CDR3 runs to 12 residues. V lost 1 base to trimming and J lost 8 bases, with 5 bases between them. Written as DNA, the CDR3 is TGTGCCAGCAGCTTAGTAGGTGGGGAGCTGTTTTTT. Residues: CASSLVGGELFF.

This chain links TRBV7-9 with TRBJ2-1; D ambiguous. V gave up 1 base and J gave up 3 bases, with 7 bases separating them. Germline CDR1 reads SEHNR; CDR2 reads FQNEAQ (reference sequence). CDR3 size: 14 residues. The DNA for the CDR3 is TGTGCCAGCAGCTTAGGCGCAGTCTACAATGAGCAGTTCTTC. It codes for CASSLGAVYNEQFF.

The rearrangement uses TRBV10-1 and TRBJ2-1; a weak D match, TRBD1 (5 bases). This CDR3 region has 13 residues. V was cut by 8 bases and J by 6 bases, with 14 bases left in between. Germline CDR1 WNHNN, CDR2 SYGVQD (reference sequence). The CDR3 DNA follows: TGCGCCAGCCGCTTAGACAGTTCCAATGAGCAGTTCTTC. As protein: CASRLDSSNEQFF.

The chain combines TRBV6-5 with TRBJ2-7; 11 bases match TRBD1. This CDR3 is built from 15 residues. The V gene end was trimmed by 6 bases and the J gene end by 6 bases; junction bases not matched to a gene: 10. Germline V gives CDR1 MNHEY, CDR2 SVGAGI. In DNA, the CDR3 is TGTGCCAGCAGAACGGACAGGGGGCCTTTTTTCGAGCAGTACTTC. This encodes CASRTDRGPFFEQYF.

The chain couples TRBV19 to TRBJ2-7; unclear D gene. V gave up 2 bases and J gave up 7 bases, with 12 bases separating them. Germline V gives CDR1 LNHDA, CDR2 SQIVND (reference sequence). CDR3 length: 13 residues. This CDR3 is CASSITGWKEQYF. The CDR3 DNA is TGTGCCAGTAGTATAACTGGGTGGAAGGAGCAGTACTTC.

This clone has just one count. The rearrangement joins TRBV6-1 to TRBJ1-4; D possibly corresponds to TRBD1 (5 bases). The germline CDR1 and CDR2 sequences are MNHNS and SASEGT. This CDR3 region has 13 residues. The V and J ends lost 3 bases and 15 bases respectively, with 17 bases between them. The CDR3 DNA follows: TGTGCCAGCAGTGATGAAATCAAGGGGCCAGTGTTTTTT. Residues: CASSDEIKGPVFF.

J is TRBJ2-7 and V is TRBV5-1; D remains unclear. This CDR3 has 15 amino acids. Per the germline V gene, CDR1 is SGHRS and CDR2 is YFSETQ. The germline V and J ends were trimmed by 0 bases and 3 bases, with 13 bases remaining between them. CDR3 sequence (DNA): TGCGCCAGCAGCTTGGCCTATGGACCCGACTACGAGCAGTACTTC. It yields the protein CASSLAYGPDYEQYF.

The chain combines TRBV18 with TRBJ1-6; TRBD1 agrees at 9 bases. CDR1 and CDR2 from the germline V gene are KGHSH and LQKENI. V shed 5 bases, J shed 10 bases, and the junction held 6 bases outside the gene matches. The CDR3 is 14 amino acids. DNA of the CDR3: TGTGCCAGCTCAGAAATGGACAGGGGATCACCCCTCCACTTT. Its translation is CASSEMDRGSPLHF.

This chain's CDR3 is CASSQGNEQFF. The CDR3 coding sequence is TGTGCCAGCAGCCAAGGCAATGAGCAGTTCTTC. The V and J genes are TRBV4-2 and TRBJ2-1; D is uncertain. The CDR3 spans 11 residues. Trimming removed 1 base at V and 6 bases at J, with 1 base between. Per the germline V gene, CDR1 is LGHNA and CDR2 is YNFKEQ.

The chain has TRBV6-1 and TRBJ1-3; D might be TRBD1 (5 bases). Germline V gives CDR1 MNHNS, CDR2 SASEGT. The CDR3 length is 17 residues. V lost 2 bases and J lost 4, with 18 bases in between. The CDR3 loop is CASSELFRASGGNTIYF. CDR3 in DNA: TGTGCCAGCAGTGAACTCTTTCGGGCGTCAGGGGGAAACACCATATATTTT.

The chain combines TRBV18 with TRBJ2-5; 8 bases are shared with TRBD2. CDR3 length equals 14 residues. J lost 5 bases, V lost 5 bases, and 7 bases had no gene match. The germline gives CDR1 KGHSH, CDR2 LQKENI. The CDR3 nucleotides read TGTGCCAGCTCAGGAGTTAGCGGGACGGAGACCCAGTACTTC. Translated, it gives CASSGVSGTETQYF.

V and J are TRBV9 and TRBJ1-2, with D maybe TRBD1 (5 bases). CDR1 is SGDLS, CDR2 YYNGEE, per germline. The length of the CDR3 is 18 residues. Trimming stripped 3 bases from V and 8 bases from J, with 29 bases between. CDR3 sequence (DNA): TGTGCCAGCAGCGAGAAGAGTCGCGGGGCAGTTGGAACAGGCGGCTACACCTTC. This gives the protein CASSEKSRGAVGTGGYTF.

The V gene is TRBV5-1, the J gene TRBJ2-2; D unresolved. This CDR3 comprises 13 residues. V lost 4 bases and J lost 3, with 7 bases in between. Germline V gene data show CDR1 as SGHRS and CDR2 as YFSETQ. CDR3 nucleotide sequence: TGCGCCAGCAGCGGCCAAGACACCGGGGAGCTGTTTTTT. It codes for CASSGQDTGELFF.

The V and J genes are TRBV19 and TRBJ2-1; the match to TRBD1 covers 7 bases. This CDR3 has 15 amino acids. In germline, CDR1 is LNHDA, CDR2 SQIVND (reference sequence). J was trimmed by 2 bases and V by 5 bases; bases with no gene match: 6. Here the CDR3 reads CASSQDRDPYNEQFF. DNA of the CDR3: TGTGCCAGTAGTCAAGACAGGGATCCCTACAATGAGCAGTTCTTC.

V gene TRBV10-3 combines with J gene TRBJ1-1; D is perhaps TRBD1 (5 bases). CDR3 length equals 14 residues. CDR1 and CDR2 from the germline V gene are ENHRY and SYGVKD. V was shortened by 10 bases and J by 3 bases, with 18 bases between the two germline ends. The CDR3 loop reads CATQGTLGDTEAFF. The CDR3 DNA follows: TGTGCCACCCAGGGTACCCTCGGGGACACTGAAGCTTTCTTT.

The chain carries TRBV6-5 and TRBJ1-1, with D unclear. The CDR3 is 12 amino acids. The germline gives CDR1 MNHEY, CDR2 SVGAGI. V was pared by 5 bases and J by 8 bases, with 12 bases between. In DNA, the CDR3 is TGTGCCAGCAGTAACCCGCGACACGAAGCTTTCTTT. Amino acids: CASSNPRHEAFF.